These T cell receptor beta chains were read from a single sample in a study of T-cell reconstitution after alpha-beta-depleted transplantation in children. Using its own MiXCR run on the PCR reads, TCRdb lists one record per CDR3 protein. The sample has hundreds of thousands of distinct CDR3 sequences, roughly 10% seen once; the top ten hold 5% to 7%. This material consisted of PBMCs from the stem cell graft donor, taken from the stem cell graft. These receptor sequences come from a human donor who donated a stem cell graft to a child with acute lymphoblastic leukemia. The CDR3 runs from the conserved cysteine through the conserved F or W. D genes are given only for firm matches. The size field is filled for only some rows; it gives once, few, many or a size class.

d_call: -
j_call: TRBJ2-3
v_call: TRBV7-9
clone_size: few
cdr3_nt: TGTGCCAGCAGCTTAGTGACAAACCGGGATACGCAGTATTTT
cdr3_aa: CASSLVTNRDTQYF

d_call: TRBD1
j_call: TRBJ1-1
v_call: TRBV6-1
clone_size: many
cdr3_nt: TGTGCCAGCAGAACAGGGACAGGGGGGAACACTGAAGCTTTCTTT
cdr3_aa: CASRTGTGGNTEAFF

d_call: -
j_call: TRBJ2-5
v_call: TRBV7-8
clone_size: -
cdr3_nt: TGTGCCAGCAGCTTAGGACTGGGCAGGGCGGGAGAGACCCAGTACTTC
cdr3_aa: CASSLGLGRAGETQYF

d_call: TRBD2
j_call: TRBJ2-2
v_call: TRBV11-2
clone_size: few
cdr3_nt: TGTGCCAGCAGCTTCAGCGGGGCACACACCGGGGAGCTGTTTTTT
cdr3_aa: CASSFSGAHTGELFF

d_call: TRBD2
j_call: TRBJ2-1
v_call: TRBV6-5
clone_size: many
cdr3_nt: TGTGCCAGCAGTTACTCGGATCTAGCGGGAATCTACAATGAGCAGTTCTTC
cdr3_aa: CASSYSDLAGIYNEQFF

d_call: TRBD2
j_call: TRBJ2-5
v_call: TRBV20-1
clone_size: few
cdr3_nt: TGCAGTGCTTCTAATCTAGCGGGGGGGGCCAAAGAGACCCAGTACTTC
cdr3_aa: CSASNLAGGAKETQYF

d_call: -
j_call: TRBJ2-5
v_call: TRBV5-1
clone_size: once
cdr3_nt: TGCGCCAGCAGCTTGGGAGTTGGGAGGAGAGAGACCCAGTACTTC
cdr3_aa: CASSLGVGRRETQYF

d_call: -
j_call: TRBJ2-6
v_call: TRBV29-1
clone_size: many
cdr3_nt: TGCAGCGTTGAGGAGTCTGGGGCCAACGTCCTGACTTTC
cdr3_aa: CSVEESGANVLTF

d_call: -
j_call: TRBJ1-1
v_call: TRBV20-1
clone_size: -
cdr3_nt: TGCAGTGCTAGTAGCCCCCGGGGGATGAACACTGAAGCTTTCTTT
cdr3_aa: CSASSPRGMNTEAFF

d_call: -
j_call: TRBJ1-2
v_call: TRBV29-1
clone_size: -
cdr3_nt: TGCAGCGTTGTCAGGGAGGGCTACACCTTC
cdr3_aa: CSVVREGYTF

d_call: TRBD1
j_call: TRBJ1-1
v_call: TRBV12-3/TRBV12-4
clone_size: many
cdr3_nt: TGTGCCAGCAGACCCCGGACAGGGGGCACTGAAGCTTTCTTT
cdr3_aa: CASRPRTGGTEAFF

d_call: -
j_call: TRBJ1-5
v_call: TRBV5-5
clone_size: -
cdr3_nt: TGTGCCAGCAGCCAGCGGGCTAATAGCAATCAGCCCCAGCATTTT
cdr3_aa: CASSQRANSNQPQHF

d_call: TRBD1
j_call: TRBJ1-1
v_call: TRBV12-3/TRBV12-4
clone_size: many
cdr3_nt: TGTGCCAGCAGGCGGGACAGCCTGAACACTGAAGCTTTCTTT
cdr3_aa: CASRRDSLNTEAFF

d_call: -
j_call: TRBJ1-1
v_call: TRBV5-4
clone_size: -
cdr3_nt: TGTGCCAGCAGCTGGCGACCGGACACTGAAGCTTTCTTT
cdr3_aa: CASSWRPDTEAFF

d_call: -
j_call: TRBJ2-5
v_call: TRBV6-1
clone_size: many
cdr3_nt: TGTGCCAGCAGTGAAAGGGAGACCCAGTACTTC
cdr3_aa: CASSERETQYF

d_call: TRBD1
j_call: TRBJ1-4
v_call: TRBV10-3
clone_size: many
cdr3_nt: TGTGCCATCAGTCCCGGACAGGGGATGGAGGAAAAACTGTTTTTT
cdr3_aa: CAISPGQGMEEKLFF